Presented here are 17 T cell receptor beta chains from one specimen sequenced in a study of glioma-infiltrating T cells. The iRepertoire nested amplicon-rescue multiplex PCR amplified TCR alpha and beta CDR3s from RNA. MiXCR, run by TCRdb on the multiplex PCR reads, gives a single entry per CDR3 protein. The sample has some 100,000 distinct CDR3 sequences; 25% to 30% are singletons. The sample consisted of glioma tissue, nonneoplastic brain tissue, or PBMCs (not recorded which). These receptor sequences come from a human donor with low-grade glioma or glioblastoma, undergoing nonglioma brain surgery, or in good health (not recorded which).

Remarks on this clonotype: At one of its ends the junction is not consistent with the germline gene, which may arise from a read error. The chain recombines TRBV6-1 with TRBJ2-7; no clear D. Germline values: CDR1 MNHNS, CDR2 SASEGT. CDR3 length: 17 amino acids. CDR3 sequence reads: CASSPLTEAVSSYDQYF. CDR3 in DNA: TGTGCCAGCAGTCCATTAACAGAGGCCGTGAGCTCCTACGATCAGTACTTC.

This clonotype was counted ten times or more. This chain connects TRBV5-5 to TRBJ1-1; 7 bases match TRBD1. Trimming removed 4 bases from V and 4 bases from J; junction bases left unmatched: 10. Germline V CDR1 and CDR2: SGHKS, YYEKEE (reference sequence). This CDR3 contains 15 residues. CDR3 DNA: TGTGCCAGCAGCGGCTACAGGGGAGGTGGCACTGAAGCTTTCTTT. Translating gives CASSGYRGGGTEAFF.

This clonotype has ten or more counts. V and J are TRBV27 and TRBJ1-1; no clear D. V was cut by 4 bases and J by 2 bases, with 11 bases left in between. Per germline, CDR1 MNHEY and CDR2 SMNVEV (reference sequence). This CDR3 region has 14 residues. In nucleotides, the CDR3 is TGTGCCAGCAGTTCGAGAACAACTAACACTGAAGCTTTCTTT. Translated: CASSSRTTNTEAFF.

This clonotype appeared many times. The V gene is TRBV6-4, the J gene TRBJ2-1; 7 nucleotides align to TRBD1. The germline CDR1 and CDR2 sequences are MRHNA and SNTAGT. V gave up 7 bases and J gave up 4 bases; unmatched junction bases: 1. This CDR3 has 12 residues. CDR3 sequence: CASMGQYNEQFF. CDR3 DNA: TGTGCCAGCATGGGACAGTACAATGAGCAGTTCTTC.

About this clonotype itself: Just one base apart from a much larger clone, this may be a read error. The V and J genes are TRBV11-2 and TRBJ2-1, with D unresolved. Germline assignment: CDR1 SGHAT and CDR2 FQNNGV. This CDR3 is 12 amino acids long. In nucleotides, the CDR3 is TGTGCCAGTAGAACTAACGACAATGAGCAGCTCTTC. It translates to CASRTNDNEQLF.

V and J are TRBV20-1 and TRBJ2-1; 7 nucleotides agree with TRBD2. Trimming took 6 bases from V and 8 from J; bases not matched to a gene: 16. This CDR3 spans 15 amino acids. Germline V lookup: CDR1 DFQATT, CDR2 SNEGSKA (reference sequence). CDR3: CSASSGWEGPDEQFF. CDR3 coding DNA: TGCAGTGCCAGCAGTGGGTGGGAGGGCCCGGATGAGCAGTTCTTC.

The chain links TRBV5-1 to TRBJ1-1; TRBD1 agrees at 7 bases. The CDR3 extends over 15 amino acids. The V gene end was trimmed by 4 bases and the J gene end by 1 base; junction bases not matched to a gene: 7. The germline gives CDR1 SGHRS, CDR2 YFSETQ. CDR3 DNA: TGCGCCAGCAGCCGGGCCGGGACAGAGAACACTGAAGCTTTCTTT. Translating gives CASSRAGTENTEAFF.

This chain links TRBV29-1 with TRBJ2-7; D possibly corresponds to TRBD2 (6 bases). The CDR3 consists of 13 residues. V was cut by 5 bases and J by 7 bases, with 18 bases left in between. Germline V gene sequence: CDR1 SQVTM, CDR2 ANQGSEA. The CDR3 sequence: CSVWGDRKNEQYF. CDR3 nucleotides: TGCAGCGTTTGGGGGGACCGCAAGAATGAGCAGTACTTC.

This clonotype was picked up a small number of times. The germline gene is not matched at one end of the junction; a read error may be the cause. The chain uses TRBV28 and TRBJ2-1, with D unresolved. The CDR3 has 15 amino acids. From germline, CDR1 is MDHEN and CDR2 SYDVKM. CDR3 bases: TGTGCCAGGTGTTTACGCGCGTACACCTACAATGCGCAGTTCTTC. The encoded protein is CARCLRAYTYNAQFF. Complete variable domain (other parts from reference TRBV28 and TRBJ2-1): DVKVTQSSRYLVKRTGEKVFLECVQDMDHENMFWYRQDPGLGLRLIYFSYDVKMKEKGDIPEGYSVSREKKERFSLILESASTNQTSMYLCARCLRAYTYNAQFFGPGTRLTVL.

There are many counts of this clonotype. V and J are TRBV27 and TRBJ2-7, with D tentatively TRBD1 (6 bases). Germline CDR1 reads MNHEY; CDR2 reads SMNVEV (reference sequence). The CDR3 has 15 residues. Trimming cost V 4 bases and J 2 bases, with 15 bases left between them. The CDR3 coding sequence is TGTGCCAGCAGTTCGAAACTTGGGGGCCCCTACGAGCAGTACTTC. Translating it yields CASSSKLGGPYEQYF.

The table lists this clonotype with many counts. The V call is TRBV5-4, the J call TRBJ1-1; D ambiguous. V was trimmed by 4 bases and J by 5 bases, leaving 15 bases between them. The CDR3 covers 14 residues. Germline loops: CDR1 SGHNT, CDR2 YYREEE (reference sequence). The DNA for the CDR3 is TGTGCCAGCAGCCTACCGGCCCCGAGGACTGAAGCTTTCTTT. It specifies CASSLPAPRTEAFF.

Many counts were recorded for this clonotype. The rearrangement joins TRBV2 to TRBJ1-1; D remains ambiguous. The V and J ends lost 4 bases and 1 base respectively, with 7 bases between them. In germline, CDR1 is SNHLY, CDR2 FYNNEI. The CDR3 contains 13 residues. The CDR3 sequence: CASSVEQNTEAFF. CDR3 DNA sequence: TGTGCCAGCAGTGTGGAACAGAACACTGAAGCTTTCTTT.

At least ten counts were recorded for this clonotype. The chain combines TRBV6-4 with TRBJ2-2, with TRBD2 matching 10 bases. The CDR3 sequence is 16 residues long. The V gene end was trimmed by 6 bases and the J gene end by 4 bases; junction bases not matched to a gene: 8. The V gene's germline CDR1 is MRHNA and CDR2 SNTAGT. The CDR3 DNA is TGTGCCAGCAGACAGACAGCGGGAGGGCCCACCGGGGAGCTGTTTTTT. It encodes CASRQTAGGPTGELFF.

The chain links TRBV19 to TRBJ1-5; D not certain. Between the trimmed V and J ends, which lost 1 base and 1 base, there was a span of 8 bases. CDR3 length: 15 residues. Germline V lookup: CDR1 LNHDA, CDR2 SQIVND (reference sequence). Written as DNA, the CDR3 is TGTGCCAGTAGTATAGTCTGGGTAAGCAATCAGCCCCAGCATTTT. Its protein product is CASSIVWVSNQPQHF.

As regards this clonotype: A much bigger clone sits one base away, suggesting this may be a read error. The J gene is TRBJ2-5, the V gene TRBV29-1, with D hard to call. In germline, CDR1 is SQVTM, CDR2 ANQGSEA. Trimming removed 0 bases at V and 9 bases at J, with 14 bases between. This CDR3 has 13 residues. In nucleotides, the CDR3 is TGCAGCGTTGAAGATCGGCAAGGGCCTGCCCAGTACTTC. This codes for CSVEDRQGPAQYF.

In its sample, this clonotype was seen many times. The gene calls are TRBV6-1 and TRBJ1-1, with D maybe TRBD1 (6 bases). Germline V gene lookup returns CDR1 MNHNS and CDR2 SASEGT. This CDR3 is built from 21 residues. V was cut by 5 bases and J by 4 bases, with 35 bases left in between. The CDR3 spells CASSSGTTLSKYSALITEAFF. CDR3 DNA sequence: TGTGCCAGCAGTTCTGGGACAACACTATCGAAGTATTCCGCTTTGATCACTGAAGCTTTCTTT.

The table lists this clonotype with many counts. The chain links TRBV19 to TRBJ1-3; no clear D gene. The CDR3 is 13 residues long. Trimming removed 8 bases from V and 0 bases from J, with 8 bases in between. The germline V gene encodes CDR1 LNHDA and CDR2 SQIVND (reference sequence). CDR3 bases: TGTGCCAGTCCGGTCAACTCTGGAAACACCATATATTTT. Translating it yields CASPVNSGNTIYF.